This entry concerns a single TCR beta chain. Its specificity is not known. Universal primer sites and UMIs were introduced during 5'RACE template-switching synthesis of TCR cDNA. Via MiXCR, TCRdb re-called the 5' RACE reads, giving one row per CDR3 protein. The top ten hold 40% of the sample, which has approximately 120,000 distinct CDR3 sequences, roughly 10% seen once. The sample is drawn from a study of T cells after yellow fever vaccination. Looking at the study overall: Fractions with few cells were prepared using SMART-Seq v4 Ultra Low Input.

The study, taken as a whole, reports: Detected again after the booster were most primary-vaccination clones, at roughly 95% CD4 and around 91% CD8. Repertoires obtained by FACS sorting could include abundant clonotypes that entered as contaminants from the bulk population.

Germline V gene lookup returns CDR1 SGDLS and CDR2 YYNGEE. The CDR3 length is 13 residues. V dropped 4 bases and J dropped 4 bases, with 10 bases sitting between them. The source was CD8+ T cells sorted from PBMCs, collected on the day of the yellow fever booster vaccination. This sequence was found in a young man who received the YFV17D yellow fever vaccine. The chain couples TRBV9 to TRBJ2-3; the D gene is possibly TRBD2 (6 bases). The CDR3 region is CASSTWGADTQYF. CDR3 nucleotides: TGTGCCAGCAGCACCTGGGGGGCAGATACGCAGTATTTT.